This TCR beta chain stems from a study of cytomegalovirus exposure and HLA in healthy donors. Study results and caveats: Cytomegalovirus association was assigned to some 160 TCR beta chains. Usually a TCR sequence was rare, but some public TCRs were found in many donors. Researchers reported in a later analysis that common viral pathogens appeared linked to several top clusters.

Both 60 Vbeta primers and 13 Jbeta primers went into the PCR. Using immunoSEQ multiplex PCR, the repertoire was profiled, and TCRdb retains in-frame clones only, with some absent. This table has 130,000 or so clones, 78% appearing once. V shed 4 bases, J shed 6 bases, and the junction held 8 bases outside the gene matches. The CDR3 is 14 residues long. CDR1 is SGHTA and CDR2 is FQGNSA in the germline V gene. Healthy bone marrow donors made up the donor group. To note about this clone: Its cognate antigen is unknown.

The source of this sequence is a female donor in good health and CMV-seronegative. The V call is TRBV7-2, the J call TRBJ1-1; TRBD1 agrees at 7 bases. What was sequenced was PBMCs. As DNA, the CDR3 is TGTGCCAGCAGCTCAGGGCAGGGGGTAGCTGAAGCTTTCTTT. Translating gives CASSSGQGVAEAFF. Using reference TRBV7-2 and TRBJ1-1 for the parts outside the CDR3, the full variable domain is GAGVSQSPSNKVTEKGKDVELRCDPISGHTALYWYRQSLGQGLEFLIYFQGNSAPDKSGLPSDRFSAERTGGSVSTLTIQRTQQEDSAVYLCASSSGQGVAEAFFGQGTRLTVV.